This TCR beta chain was identified in a study of shared clonotypes between healthy human individuals. A few counts support this clone. The same CDR3 arises from other DNA sequences in this sample as well. Sequencing used immunoSEQ multiplex PCR; TCRdb keeps in-frame clones, though not all of them. The sample holds 400,000 to 600,000 clones; about 79% are singletons and the top ten take approximately 12%. V was trimmed by 5 bases and J by 8 bases, leaving 9 bases between them. The CDR3 runs to 12 residues. The germline CDR1 and CDR2 sequences are MDHEN and SYDVKM. The sample consisted of PBMCs. The clonotype originates from a middle-aged woman in good health. Some clones in this sample may be carry-over from other donors' samples. The chain uses TRBV28 and TRBJ1-4; D is undetermined. The chain's CDR3 is CASSPPGEKLFF. The CDR3 DNA reads TGTGCCAGCAGTCCCCCGGGGGAAAAACTGTTTTTT.